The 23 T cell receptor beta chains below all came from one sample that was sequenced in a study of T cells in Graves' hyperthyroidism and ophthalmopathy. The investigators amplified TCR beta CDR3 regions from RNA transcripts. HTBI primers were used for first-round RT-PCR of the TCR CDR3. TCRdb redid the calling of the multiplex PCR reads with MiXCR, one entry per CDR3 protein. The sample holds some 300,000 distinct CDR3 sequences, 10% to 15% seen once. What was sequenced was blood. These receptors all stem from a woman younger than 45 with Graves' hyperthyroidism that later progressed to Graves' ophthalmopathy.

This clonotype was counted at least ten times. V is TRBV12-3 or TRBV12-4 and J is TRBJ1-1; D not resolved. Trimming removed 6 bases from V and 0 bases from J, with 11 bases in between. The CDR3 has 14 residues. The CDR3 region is CASSLGLMNTEAFF. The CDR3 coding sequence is TGTGCCAGCAGCTTGGGATTAATGAACACTGAAGCTTTCTTT.

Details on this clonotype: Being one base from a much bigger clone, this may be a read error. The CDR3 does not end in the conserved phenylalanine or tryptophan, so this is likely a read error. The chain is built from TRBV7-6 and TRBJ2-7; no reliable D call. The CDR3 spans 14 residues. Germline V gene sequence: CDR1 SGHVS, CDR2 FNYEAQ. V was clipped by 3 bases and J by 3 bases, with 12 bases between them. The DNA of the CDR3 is TGTGCCAGCAGCTTGCACGACCCCGACTACGAGCAGTACCTC. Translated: CASSLHDPDYEQYL.

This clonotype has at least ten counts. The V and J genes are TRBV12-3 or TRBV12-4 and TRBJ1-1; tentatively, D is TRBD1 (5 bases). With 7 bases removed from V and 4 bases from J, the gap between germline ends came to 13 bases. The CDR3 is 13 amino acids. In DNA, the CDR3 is TGTGCCAGCATGACGGGGCAGAGCACTGAAGCTTTCTTT. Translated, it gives CASMTGQSTEAFF.

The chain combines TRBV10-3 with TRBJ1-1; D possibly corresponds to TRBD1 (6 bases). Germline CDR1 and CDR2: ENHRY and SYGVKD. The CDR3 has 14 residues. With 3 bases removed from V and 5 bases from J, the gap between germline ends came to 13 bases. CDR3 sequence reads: CAISDGGGPTEAFF. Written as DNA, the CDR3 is TGTGCCATCAGTGATGGGGGGGGGCCTACTGAAGCTTTCTTT.

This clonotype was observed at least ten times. The CDR3 sequence: CASSPQPRARGNTIYF. In DNA form, the CDR3 reads TGTGCCAGCTCACCTCAACCCCGGGCGAGGGGAAACACCATATATTTT. J is TRBJ1-3 and V is TRBV18, with D uncertain. CDR3 length: 16 residues. In germline, CDR1 is KGHSH, CDR2 LQKENI. Deletions cut 3 bases from V and 4 bases from J, with 16 bases between. The full variable domain, in which reference TRBV18 and TRBJ1-3 provide the parts outside the CDR3, is NAGVMQNPRHLVRRRGQEARLRCSPMKGHSHVYWYRQLPEEGLKFMVYLQKENIIDESGMPKERFSAEFPKEGPSILRIQQVVRGDSAAYFCASSPQPRARGNTIYFGEGSWLTVV.

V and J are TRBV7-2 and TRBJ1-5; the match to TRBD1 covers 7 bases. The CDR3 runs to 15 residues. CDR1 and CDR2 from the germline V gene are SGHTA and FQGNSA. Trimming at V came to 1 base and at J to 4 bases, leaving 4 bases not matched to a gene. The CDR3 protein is CASSLDRGQNQPQHF. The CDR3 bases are TGTGCCAGCAGCTTAGACAGGGGTCAGAATCAGCCCCAGCATTTT.

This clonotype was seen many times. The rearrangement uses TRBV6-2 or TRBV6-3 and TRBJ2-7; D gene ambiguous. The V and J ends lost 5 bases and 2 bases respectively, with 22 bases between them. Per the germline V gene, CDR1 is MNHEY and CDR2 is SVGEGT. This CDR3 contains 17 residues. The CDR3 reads CASSPVVSETNPYEQYF. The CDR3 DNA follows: TGTGCCAGCAGTCCAGTGGTGTCTGAGACAAATCCCTACGAGCAGTACTTC.

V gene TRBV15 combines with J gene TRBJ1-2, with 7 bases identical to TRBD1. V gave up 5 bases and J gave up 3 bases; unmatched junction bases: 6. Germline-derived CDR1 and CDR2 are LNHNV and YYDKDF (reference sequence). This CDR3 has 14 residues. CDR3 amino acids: CATSPDRADYGYTF. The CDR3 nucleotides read TGTGCCACCAGCCCCGACAGGGCGGACTATGGCTACACCTTC.

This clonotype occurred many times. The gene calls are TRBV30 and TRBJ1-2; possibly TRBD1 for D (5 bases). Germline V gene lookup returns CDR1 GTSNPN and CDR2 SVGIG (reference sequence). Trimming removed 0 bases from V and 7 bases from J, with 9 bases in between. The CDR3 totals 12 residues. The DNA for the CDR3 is TGTGCCTGGAGTGTACCGGGGCCTGGCTACACCTTC. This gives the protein CAWSVPGPGYTF.

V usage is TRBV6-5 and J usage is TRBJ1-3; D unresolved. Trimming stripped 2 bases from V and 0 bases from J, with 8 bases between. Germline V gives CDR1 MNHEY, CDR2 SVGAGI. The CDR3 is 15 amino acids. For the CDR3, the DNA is TGTGCCAGCAGTTACGAAGGGAGCTCTGGAAACACCATATATTTT. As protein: CASSYEGSSGNTIYF.

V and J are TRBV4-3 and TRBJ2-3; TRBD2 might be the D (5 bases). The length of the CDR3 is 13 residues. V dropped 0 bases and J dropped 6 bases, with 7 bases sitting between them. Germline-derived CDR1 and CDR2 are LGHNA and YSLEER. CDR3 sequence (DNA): TGCGCCAGCAGCCAAGATCGAGGGGATACGCAGTATTTT. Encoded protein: CASSQDRGDTQYF.

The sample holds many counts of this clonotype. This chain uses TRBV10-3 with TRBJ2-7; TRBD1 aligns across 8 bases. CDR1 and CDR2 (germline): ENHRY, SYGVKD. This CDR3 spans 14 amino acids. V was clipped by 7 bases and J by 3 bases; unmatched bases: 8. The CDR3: CAITSRGRIYEQYF. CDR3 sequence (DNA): TGTGCCATCACCAGCAGGGGGCGCATCTACGAGCAGTACTTC.

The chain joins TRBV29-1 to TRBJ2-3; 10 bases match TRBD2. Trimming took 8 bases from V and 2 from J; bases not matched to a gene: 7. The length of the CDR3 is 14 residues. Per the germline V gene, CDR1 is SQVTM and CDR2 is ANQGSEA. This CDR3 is CSTRTSGTTDTQYF. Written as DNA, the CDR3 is TGCAGCACCCGGACTAGCGGAACCACAGATACGCAGTATTTT.

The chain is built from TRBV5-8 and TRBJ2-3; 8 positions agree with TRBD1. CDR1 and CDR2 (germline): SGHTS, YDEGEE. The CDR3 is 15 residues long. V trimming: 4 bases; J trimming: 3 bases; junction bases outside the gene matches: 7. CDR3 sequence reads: CASSRGQGLTDTQYF. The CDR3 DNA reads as TGTGCCAGCAGCCGCGGACAGGGTTTGACAGATACGCAGTATTTT.

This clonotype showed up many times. The CDR3: CASSLGASGVDEQFF. The CDR3 region has the DNA TGTGCCAGCAGCTTAGGGGCTAGCGGGGTGGATGAGCAGTTCTTC. V usage is TRBV11-2 and J usage is TRBJ2-1; 9 bases match TRBD2. Germline V lookup: CDR1 SGHAT, CDR2 FQNNGV. J gave up 8 bases and V 1 base, and 6 bases lay outside the gene matches. The CDR3 loop spans 15 amino acids.

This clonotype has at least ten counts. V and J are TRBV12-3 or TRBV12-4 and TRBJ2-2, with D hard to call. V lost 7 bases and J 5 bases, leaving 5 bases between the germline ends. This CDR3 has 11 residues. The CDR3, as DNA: TGTGCCAGCATTCTGACCGGGGAGCTGTTTTTT. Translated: CASILTGELFF.

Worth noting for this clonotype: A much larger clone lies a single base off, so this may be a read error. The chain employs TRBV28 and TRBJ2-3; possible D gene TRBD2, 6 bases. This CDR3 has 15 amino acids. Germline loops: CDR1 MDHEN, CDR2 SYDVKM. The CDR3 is CASSLTGSAADTQCF. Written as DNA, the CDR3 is TGTGCCAGCAGTTTGACCGGGAGCGCCGCTGATACGCAGTGTTTT.

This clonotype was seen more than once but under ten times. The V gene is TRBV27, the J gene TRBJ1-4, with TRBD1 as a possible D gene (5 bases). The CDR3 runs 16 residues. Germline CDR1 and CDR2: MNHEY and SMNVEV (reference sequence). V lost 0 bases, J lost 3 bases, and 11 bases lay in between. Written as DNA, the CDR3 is TGTGCCAGCAGTTTATCGGCCGGACAAGCTAATGAAAAACTGTTTTTT. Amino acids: CASSLSAGQANEKLFF.

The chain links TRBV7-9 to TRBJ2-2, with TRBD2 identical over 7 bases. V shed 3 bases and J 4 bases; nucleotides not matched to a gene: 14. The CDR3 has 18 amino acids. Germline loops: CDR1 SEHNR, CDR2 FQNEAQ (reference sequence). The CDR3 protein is CASSFPLGPSGVTGELFF. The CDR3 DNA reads TGTGCCAGCAGCTTCCCCCTAGGGCCTAGCGGAGTCACCGGGGAGCTGTTTTTT.

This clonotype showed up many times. This chain's CDR3 is CASSYTAGDTGELFF. As DNA, the CDR3 is TGTGCCAGCAGCTATACGGCAGGGGACACCGGGGAGCTGTTTTTT. The chain has TRBV7-9 and TRBJ2-2; the D gene is possibly TRBD1 (6 bases). V was shortened by 4 bases and J by 3 bases, with 12 bases between the two germline ends. CDR3 size: 15 residues. Germline loops: CDR1 SEHNR, CDR2 FQNEAQ (reference sequence).

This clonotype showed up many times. This CDR3 reads CASSRSGGYEQYF. The CDR3 nucleotides are TGTGCCAGCAGTCGTAGCGGGGGGTACGAGCAGTACTTC. The chain recombines TRBV27 with TRBJ2-7; 10 nucleotides align to TRBD2. The junction had 2 bases not matched to a gene; V was cut back by 5 bases and J by 4 bases. The CDR3 sequence is 13 residues long. The germline V gene has CDR1 MNHEY and CDR2 SMNVEV (reference sequence).

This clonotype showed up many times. The CDR3: CASSLLGTGSQETQYF. The CDR3 nucleotides read TGTGCCAGCAGTCTCCTCGGTACGGGTTCACAAGAGACCCAGTACTTC. The genes are TRBV28 and TRBJ2-5; D remains ambiguous. Germline V gene sequence: CDR1 MDHEN, CDR2 SYDVKM. Trimming cost V 5 bases and J 2 bases, with 18 bases left between them. The CDR3 runs to 16 residues. Supplemented by reference TRBV28 and TRBJ2-5, the full variable domain reads DVKVTQSSRYLVKRTGEKVFLECVQDMDHENMFWYRQDPGLGLRLIYFSYDVKMKEKGDIPEGYSVSREKKERFSLILESASTNQTSMYLCASSLLGTGSQETQYFGPGTRLLVL.

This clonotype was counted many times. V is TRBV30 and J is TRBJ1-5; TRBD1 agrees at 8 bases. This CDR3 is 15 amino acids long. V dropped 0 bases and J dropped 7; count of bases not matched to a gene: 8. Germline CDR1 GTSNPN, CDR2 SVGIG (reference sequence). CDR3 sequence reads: CAWSVRDRRSQPQHF. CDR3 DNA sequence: TGTGCCTGGAGTGTACGGGACAGGAGGTCCCAGCCCCAGCATTTT.